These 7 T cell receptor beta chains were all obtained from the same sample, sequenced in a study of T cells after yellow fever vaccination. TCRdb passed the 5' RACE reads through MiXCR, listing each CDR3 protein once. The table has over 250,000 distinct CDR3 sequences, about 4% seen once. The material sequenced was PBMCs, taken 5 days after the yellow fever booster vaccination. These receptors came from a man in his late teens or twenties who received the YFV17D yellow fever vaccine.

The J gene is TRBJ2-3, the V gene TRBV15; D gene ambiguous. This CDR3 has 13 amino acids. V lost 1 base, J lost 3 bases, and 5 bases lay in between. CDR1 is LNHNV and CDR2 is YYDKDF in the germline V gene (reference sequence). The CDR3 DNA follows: TGTGCCACCAGCAGAGGCCGGACAGATACGCAGTATTTT. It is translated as CATSRGRTDTQYF. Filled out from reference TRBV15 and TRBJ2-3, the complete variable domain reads DAMVIQNPRYQVTQFGKPVTLSCSQTLNHNVMYWYQQKSSQAPKLLFHYYDKDFNNEADTPDNFQSRRPNTSFCFLDIRSPGLGDTAMYLCATSRGRTDTQYFGPGTRLTVL.

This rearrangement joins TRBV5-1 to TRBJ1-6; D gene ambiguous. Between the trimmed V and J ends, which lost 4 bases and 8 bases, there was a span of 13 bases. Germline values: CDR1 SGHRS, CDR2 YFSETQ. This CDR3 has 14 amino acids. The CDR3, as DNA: TGCGCCAGCAGCCTAGTAGGAGGCCATTCACCCCTCCACTTT. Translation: CASSLVGGHSPLHF.

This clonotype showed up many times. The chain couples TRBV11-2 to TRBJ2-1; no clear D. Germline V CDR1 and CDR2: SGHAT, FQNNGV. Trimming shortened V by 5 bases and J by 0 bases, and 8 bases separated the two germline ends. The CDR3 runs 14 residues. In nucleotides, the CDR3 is TGTGCCAGCAGCCCGCAGAGCTCCTACAATGAGCAGTTCTTC. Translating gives CASSPQSSYNEQFF.

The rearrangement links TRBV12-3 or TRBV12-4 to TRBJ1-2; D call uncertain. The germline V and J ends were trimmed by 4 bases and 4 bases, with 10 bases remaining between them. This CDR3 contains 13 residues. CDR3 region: CASSWVSSYGYTF. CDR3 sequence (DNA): TGTGCCAGCAGTTGGGTGAGCAGCTATGGCTACACCTTC.

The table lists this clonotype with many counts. CDR3: CASSPGQGTYGYTF. The CDR3, as DNA: TGTGCCAGCAGCCCGGGACAGGGGACCTATGGCTACACCTTC. The chain has TRBV7-2 and TRBJ1-2; TRBD1 matches at 10 bases. Germline CDR1 reads SGHTA; CDR2 reads FQGNSA. Trimming removed 5 bases from V and 4 bases from J; junction bases left unmatched: 4. This CDR3 is built from 14 residues.

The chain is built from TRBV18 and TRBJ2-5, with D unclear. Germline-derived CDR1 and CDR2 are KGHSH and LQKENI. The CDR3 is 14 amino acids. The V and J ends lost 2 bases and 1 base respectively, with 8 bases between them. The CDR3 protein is CASSPLPGQETQYF. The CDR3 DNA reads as TGTGCCAGCTCACCATTACCCGGCCAAGAGACCCAGTACTTC.

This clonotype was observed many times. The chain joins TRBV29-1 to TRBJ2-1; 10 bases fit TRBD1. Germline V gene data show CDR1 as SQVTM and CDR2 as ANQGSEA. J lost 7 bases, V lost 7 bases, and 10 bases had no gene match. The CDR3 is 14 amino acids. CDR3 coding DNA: TGCAGCGCCGAGGGGACAGGGGAGACTAATGAGCAGTTCTTC. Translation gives CSAEGTGETNEQFF.